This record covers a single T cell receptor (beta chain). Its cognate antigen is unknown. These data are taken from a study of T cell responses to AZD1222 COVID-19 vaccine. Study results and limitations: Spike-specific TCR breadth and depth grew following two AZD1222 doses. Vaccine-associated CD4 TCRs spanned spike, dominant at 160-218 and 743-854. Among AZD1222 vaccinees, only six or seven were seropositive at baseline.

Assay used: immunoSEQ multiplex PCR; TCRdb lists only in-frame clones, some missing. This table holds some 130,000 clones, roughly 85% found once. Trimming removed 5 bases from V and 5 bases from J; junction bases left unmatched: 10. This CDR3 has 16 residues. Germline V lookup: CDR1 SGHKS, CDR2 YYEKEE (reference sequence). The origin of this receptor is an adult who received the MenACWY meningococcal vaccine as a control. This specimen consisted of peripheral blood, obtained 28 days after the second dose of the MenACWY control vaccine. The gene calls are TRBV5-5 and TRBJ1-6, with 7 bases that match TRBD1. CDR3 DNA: TGTGCCAGCAGACCTAACCCCGGGACAGATAATTCACCCCTCCACTTT. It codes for CASRPNPGTDNSPLHF.